The 27 T cell receptor beta chains below come from one sample, sequenced in a study of blood T cell repertoires in COVID-19. The table came from immunoSEQ multiplex PCR; TCRdb's copy has only in-frame clones and leaves some out. The sample yields over 150,000 clones, just under 85% seen once. The sample was peripheral blood. These receptors were taken from a human donor with acute or convalescent COVID-19. The donor label of this sample is uncertain.

The rearrangement links TRBV5-1 to TRBJ2-7; the D gene is possibly TRBD2 (6 bases). Per germline, CDR1 SGHRS and CDR2 YFSETQ. There are 13 residues in the CDR3. The V end was cut by 0 bases, the J end by 7 bases, with 11 bases between. The CDR3 spells CASSLDGSGEQYF. CDR3 DNA sequence: TGCGCCAGCAGCTTGGACGGGAGTGGTGAGCAGTACTTC.

The V gene is TRBV20-1, the J gene TRBJ2-7; D gene ambiguous. The CDR3 has 13 residues. Germline loops: CDR1 DFQATT, CDR2 SNEGSKA (reference sequence). Trimming shortened V by 3 bases and J by 2 bases, and 11 bases separated the two germline ends. The CDR3 sequence is CSASLEVAYEQYF. The CDR3 DNA reads TGCAGTGCTAGTCTTGAGGTGGCCTACGAGCAGTACTTC.

This chain uses TRBV7-2 with TRBJ2-3; D is uncertain. There are 13 residues in the CDR3. Germline CDR1 is SGHTA and CDR2 is FQGNSA. The V end lost 0 bases, the J end lost 5 bases, and 6 bases lay between the germline ends. The CDR3 loop reads CASSLALRDTQYF. The CDR3 DNA sequence: TGTGCCAGCAGCTTAGCGCTGCGAGATACGCAGTATTTT.

The genes are TRBV6-5 and TRBJ1-2, with D tentatively TRBD1 (6 bases). Per germline, CDR1 MNHEY and CDR2 SVGAGI. The length of the CDR3 is 13 residues. Trimming took 8 bases from V and 7 from J, leaving 17 bases between them. The CDR3 bases are TGTGCCAGCGGGGGGGCGGACCTCTTTGGCTACACCTTC. Amino acid sequence: CASGGADLFGYTF.

This chain links TRBV6-2 or TRBV6-3 with TRBJ1-4; weak D call: TRBD1 (6 bases). The CDR3 totals 16 residues. Trimming took off 5 bases at V and 7 bases at J, with 20 bases between the two ends. Germline CDR1 reads MNHEY; CDR2 reads SVGEGT. As DNA, the CDR3 is TGTGCCAGCAGTACCAAGCCGGGACAACTTCCTGAAAAACTGTTTTTT. It codes for CASSTKPGQLPEKLFF.

The chain carries TRBV5-4 and TRBJ2-7, with 12 bases identical to TRBD2. The CDR3 loop spans 16 amino acids. CDR1 SGHNT and CDR2 YYREEE come from the germline V gene (reference sequence). J was trimmed by 4 bases and V by 3 bases; bases with no gene match: 8. The CDR3 DNA is TGTGCCAGCAGCTCCCTGACTAGCGGGAGAATTTACGAGCAGTACTTC. Residues: CASSSLTSGRIYEQYF.

The gene calls are TRBV2 and TRBJ2-3; 7 bases match TRBD2. Per the germline V gene, CDR1 is SNHLY and CDR2 is FYNNEI. This CDR3 is 16 amino acids long. V was pared by 2 bases and J by 2 bases, with 7 bases of the junction left unmatched. The CDR3 coding sequence is TGTGCCAGCAGTGAACTTGGCGGGAGTTTCACAGATACGCAGTATTTT. This codes for CASSELGGSFTDTQYF. The full variable domain, in which reference TRBV2 and TRBJ2-3 provide the parts outside the CDR3, is EPEVTQTPSHQVTQMGQEVILRCVPISNHLYFYWYRQILGQKVEFLVSFYNNEISEKSEIFDDQFSVERPDGSNFTLKIRSTKLEDSAMYFCASSELGGSFTDTQYFGPGTRLTVL.

The chain recombines TRBV4-3 with TRBJ1-4, with 11 bases identical to TRBD1. V shed 1 base, J shed 12 bases, and the junction held 10 bases outside the gene matches. The length of the CDR3 is 16 residues. Germline values: CDR1 LGHNA, CDR2 YSLEER. The CDR3 region has the DNA TGCGCCAGCAGCCAAGGGACAGGGGGCCCCTTCGGGGAACTGTTTTTT. Translated: CASSQGTGGPFGELFF.

The chain employs TRBV7-9 and TRBJ2-2; 9 bases are shared with TRBD1. The V and J ends lost 2 bases and 6 bases, in that order; junction bases with no gene match: 13. The CDR3 is made up of 18 amino acids. Germline loops: CDR1 SEHNR, CDR2 FQNEAQ (reference sequence). CDR3 bases: TGTGCCAGCAGCTTATTATCGACAGGGGGTACGAAGGCCGGGGAGCTGTTTTTT. This gives the protein CASSLLSTGGTKAGELFF. Based on the CDR3 plus reference TRBV7-9 and TRBJ2-2, the full variable domain is DTGVSQNPRHKITKRGQNVTFRCDPISEHNRLYWYRQTLGQGPEFLTYFQNEAQLEKSRLLSDRFSAERPKGSFSTLEIQRTEQGDSAMYLCASSLLSTGGTKAGELFFGEGSRLTVL.

This clone was seen a single time. CDR3 in DNA: TGTGCCAGCAGTTACCGGGACAGGGATAATTCACCCCTCCACTTT. It is translated as CASSYRDRDNSPLHF. The rearrangement uses TRBV27 and TRBJ1-6; 9 positions match TRBD1. CDR1 is MNHEY, CDR2 SMNVEV, per germline (reference sequence). The junction had 3 bases not matched to a gene; V was cut back by 4 bases and J by 5 bases. This CDR3 comprises 15 residues.

This clone was seen a few times. The chain's CDR3 is CASSIAGGFDNSPLHF. DNA of the CDR3: TGTGCCAGTAGTATAGCAGGGGGCTTCGATAATTCACCCCTCCACTTT. V usage is TRBV19 and J usage is TRBJ1-6; 8 nucleotides align to TRBD1. The germline gives CDR1 LNHDA, CDR2 SQIVND (reference sequence). The CDR3 spans 16 residues. After removal of 1 base from V and 5 bases from J, the junction contained 4 bases not matched to a gene.

The chain joins TRBV4-2 to TRBJ1-5; 9 nucleotides align to TRBD1. V dropped 4 bases and J dropped 7; count of bases not matched to a gene: 8. This CDR3 has 15 residues. Germline loops: CDR1 LGHNA, CDR2 YNFKEQ. CDR3 loop: CASSRQGQGNQPQHF. The CDR3 coding sequence is TGTGCCAGCAGCCGCCAAGGACAGGGGAACCAGCCCCAGCATTTT.

The CDR3 coding sequence is TGTGCCAGCAGACCGGGACTAGCGTTCGGTGAGCAGTTCTTC. It translates to CASRPGLAFGEQFF. The chain employs TRBV6-5 and TRBJ2-1; 10 bases fit TRBD2. The germline V gene encodes CDR1 MNHEY and CDR2 SVGAGI. The CDR3 is made up of 14 amino acids. Trimming removed 6 bases from V and 9 bases from J; junction bases left unmatched: 8.

The CDR3 DNA follows: TGTGCCAGCCTCCAGAGCGGGACCTACAATGAGCAGTTCTTC. This encodes CASLQSGTYNEQFF. The V call is TRBV28, the J call TRBJ2-1, with 7 bases aligning to TRBD2. This CDR3 spans 14 amino acids. After removal of 8 bases from V and 2 bases from J, the junction contained 6 bases not matched to a gene. Germline V gene sequence: CDR1 MDHEN, CDR2 SYDVKM.

The genes are TRBV28 and TRBJ1-3, with D tentatively TRBD1 (5 bases). V lost 4 bases and J 1 base, leaving 11 bases between the germline ends. This CDR3 contains 15 residues. CDR1 MDHEN and CDR2 SYDVKM come from the germline V gene. The DNA of the CDR3 is TGTGCCAGCAGTTCCGTCGGGACTTCTGGAAACACCATATATTTT. The encoded protein is CASSSVGTSGNTIYF.

This clone was seen once. This sequence joins TRBV12-3 or TRBV12-4 and TRBJ2-3; 8 bases are a match to TRBD1. The CDR3 is 13 residues long. V shed 6 bases, J shed 7 bases, and the junction held 6 bases outside the gene matches. The CDR3 loop reads CASSLGQGNTQYF. The CDR3 nucleotides read TGTGCCAGCAGCCTCGGACAGGGAAATACGCAGTATTTT.

The J gene is TRBJ1-5, the V gene TRBV6-5; a weak D match, TRBD1 (6 bases). CDR1 is MNHEY, CDR2 SVGAGI, per germline. This CDR3 contains 14 residues. Trimming took 7 bases from V and 5 from J, leaving 15 bases between them. Here the CDR3 reads CASTQGTGYQPQHF. In DNA form, the CDR3 reads TGTGCCAGCACTCAGGGGACCGGCTATCAGCCCCAGCATTTT.

The chain recombines TRBV7-2 with TRBJ2-1; 8 positions match TRBD2. Germline CDR1 SGHTA, CDR2 FQGNSA. V lost 4 bases, J lost 4 bases, and 6 bases stayed unmatched. This CDR3 has 15 residues. The CDR3 sequence is CASSSRGGRYNEQFF. The CDR3 coding sequence is TGTGCCAGCAGCTCCCGAGGCGGGAGGTACAATGAGCAGTTCTTC.

This chain links TRBV19 with TRBJ1-2; D might be TRBD1 (6 bases). From germline, CDR1 is LNHDA and CDR2 SQIVND (reference sequence). The V and J ends lost 5 bases and 4 bases respectively, with 17 bases between them. The CDR3 is 15 amino acids. CDR3 nucleotides: TGTGCCAGTAGTTCAGGGCACAGGGTCGTCTATGGCTACACCTTC. This encodes CASSSGHRVVYGYTF.

V gene TRBV20-1 combines with J gene TRBJ1-1; D uncertain. This CDR3 is built from 11 residues. Trimming took off 5 bases at V and 1 base at J, with 5 bases between the two ends. Germline V gene lookup returns CDR1 DFQATT and CDR2 SNEGSKA (reference sequence). Written as DNA, the CDR3 is TGCAGTGCTCTTTGGAACACTGAAGCTTTCTTT. Protein product: CSALWNTEAFF.

In the case of this clone: Other DNA sequences in the sample encode the same CDR3. The chain joins TRBV20-1 to TRBJ1-1; no clear D gene. This CDR3 comprises 14 residues. Germline CDR1 DFQATT, CDR2 SNEGSKA (reference sequence). Trimming left V 3 bases short and J 1 base short, with 12 bases between. The CDR3 DNA follows: TGCAGTGCTAGTAGTCGGCAGGCGAACACTGAAGCTTTCTTT. Amino acids: CSASSRQANTEAFF.

V is TRBV2 and J is TRBJ2-7, with a possible D match to TRBD2 (6 bases). Germline V gene sequence: CDR1 SNHLY, CDR2 FYNNEI. Trimming removed 8 bases from V and 3 bases from J, with 11 bases in between. There are 12 residues in the CDR3. The CDR3 loop reads CASGGNIYEQYF. In DNA form, the CDR3 reads TGTGCCAGCGGGGGGAACATCTACGAGCAGTACTTC.

A single count supports this clone. The gene calls are TRBV5-1 and TRBJ2-7; TRBD2 aligns across 10 bases. The germline V gene has CDR1 SGHRS and CDR2 YFSETQ. J gave up 1 base and V 4 bases, and 11 bases lay outside the gene matches. CDR3 length: 17 amino acids. The CDR3 region has the DNA TGCGCCAGCAGCCCCCGATTAGCGGGAGGAGGGTCCTACGAGCAGTACTTC. Protein: CASSPRLAGGGSYEQYF.

This chain connects TRBV24-1 to TRBJ2-3; TRBD2 matches 14 bases. The length of the CDR3 is 17 residues. The V gene end was trimmed by 2 bases and the J gene end by 7 bases; junction bases not matched to a gene: 7. CDR1 KGHDR and CDR2 SFDVKD come from the germline V gene. CDR3 sequence: CATSDSGTSGRGNTQYF. The CDR3 nucleotides read TGTGCCACCAGTGATTCCGGGACTAGCGGGAGAGGAAATACGCAGTATTTT.

V and J are TRBV2 and TRBJ2-5, with 9 bases aligning to TRBD2. Trimming cost V 6 bases and J 5 bases; bases outside gene matches: 13. The germline V gene encodes CDR1 SNHLY and CDR2 FYNNEI. CDR3 length: 16 amino acids. The CDR3 nucleotides are TGTGCCAGCAGCGACGGTATAGCGGGAGTTGCGGAGACCCAGTACTTC. Its translation: CASSDGIAGVAETQYF.

V and J are TRBV20-1 and TRBJ2-3, with TRBD1 identical over 7 bases. Germline assignment: CDR1 DFQATT and CDR2 SNEGSKA (reference sequence). With 3 bases clipped from V and 6 bases from J, the junction kept 6 bases outside the gene matches. The length of the CDR3 is 13 residues. The CDR3 is CSASSARGDTQYF. CDR3 nucleotides: TGCAGTGCTAGTAGCGCCAGGGGGGATACGCAGTATTTT.

J is TRBJ1-1 and V is TRBV7-9, with 9 nucleotides matching TRBD1. Trimming took 6 bases from V and 5 from J; bases not matched to a gene: 7. The length of the CDR3 is 14 residues. Germline CDR1 is SEHNR and CDR2 is FQNEAQ (reference sequence). The CDR3 DNA sequence: TGTGCCAGCAGTTGGGGACAGGGAGAGACTGAAGCTTTCTTT. Its translation is CASSWGQGETEAFF.